This T cell receptor (beta chain) derives from a study of cytomegalovirus exposure and HLA in healthy donors. Regarding the study as a whole: In a later analysis, TCR beta V- and J-gene trimming showed a link to a missense DCLRE1C variant.

The PCR made use of 60 Vbeta and 13 Jbeta primers. The assay was immunoSEQ multiplex PCR, and TCRdb's table has in-frame clones only and misses some. The data contain some 120,000 clones, roughly 80% of them singletons. The CDR3 loop spans 14 amino acids. Germline lookup yields CDR1 KGHSH and CDR2 LQKENI. Trimming cost V 2 bases and J 5 bases; bases outside gene matches: 5. Concerning this clone itself: Its antigen is not known.

The receptor comes from a middle-aged man in good health and CMV-seronegative. The chain uses TRBV18 and TRBJ1-2; TRBD1 aligns across 7 bases. Sequencing was done on a sample of PBMCs. CDR3 coding DNA: TGTGCCAGCTCACCAGAGACAGGGAGATATGGCTACACCTTC. Protein product: CASSPETGRYGYTF.